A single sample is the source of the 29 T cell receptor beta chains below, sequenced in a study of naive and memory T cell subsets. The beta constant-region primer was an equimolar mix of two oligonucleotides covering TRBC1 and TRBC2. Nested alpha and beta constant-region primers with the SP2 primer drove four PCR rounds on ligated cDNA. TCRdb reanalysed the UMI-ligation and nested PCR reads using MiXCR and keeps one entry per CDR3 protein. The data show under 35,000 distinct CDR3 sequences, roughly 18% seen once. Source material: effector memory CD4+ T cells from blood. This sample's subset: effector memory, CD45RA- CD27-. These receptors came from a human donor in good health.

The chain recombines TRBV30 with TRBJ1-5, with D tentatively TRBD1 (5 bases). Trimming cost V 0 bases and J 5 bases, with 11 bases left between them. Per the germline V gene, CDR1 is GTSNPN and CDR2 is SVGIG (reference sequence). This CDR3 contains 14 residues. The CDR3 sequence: CAWSVLQTDQPQHF. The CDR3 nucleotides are TGTGCCTGGAGTGTTTTACAGACAGATCAGCCCCAGCATTTT.

CDR3 nucleotides: TGTGCCAGCAACCGGGAGCCGGATTCACCCCTCCACTTT. Translating it yields CASNREPDSPLHF. The chain couples TRBV2 to TRBJ1-6; D is unclear. In germline, CDR1 is SNHLY, CDR2 FYNNEI. This CDR3 is 13 amino acids long. Trimming pared 7 bases from V and 8 bases from J, leaving 12 bases between.

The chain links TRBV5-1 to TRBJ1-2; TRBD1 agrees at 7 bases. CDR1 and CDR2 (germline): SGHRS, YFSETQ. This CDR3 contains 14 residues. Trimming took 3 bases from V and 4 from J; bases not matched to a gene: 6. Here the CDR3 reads CASSWDSDSYGYTF. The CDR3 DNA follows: TGCGCCAGCAGCTGGGACAGCGACAGCTATGGCTACACCTTC.

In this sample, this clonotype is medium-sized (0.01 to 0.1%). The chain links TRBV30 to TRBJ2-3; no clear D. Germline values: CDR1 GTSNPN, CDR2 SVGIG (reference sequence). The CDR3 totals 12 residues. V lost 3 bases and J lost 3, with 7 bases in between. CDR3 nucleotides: TGTGCCTGGAGCGCACTAACAGATACGCAGTATTTT. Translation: CAWSALTDTQYF.

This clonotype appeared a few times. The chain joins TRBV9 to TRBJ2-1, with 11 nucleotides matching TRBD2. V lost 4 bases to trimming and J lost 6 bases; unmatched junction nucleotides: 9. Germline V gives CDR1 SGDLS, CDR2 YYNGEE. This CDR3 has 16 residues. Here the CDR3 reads CASSPMGTSGSNEQFF. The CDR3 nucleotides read TGTGCCAGCAGCCCTATGGGGACTAGCGGTAGCAATGAGCAGTTCTTC.

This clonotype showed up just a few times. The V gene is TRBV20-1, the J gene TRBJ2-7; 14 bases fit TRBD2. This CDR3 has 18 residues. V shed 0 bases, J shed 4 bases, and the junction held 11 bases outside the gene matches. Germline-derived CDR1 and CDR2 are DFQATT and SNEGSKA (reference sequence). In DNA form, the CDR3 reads TGCAGTGCTAGAGACCCTATTCTCAGGACTAGCGGGAGGTACGAGCAGTACTTC. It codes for CSARDPILRTSGRYEQYF.

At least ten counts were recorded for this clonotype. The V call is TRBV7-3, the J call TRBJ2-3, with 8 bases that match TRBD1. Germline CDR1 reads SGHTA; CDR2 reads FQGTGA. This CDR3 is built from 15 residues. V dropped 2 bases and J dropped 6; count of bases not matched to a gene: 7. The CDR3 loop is CASSLAGGARDTQYF. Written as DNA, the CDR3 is TGTGCCAGCAGCTTAGCAGGGGGCGCAAGGGATACGCAGTATTTT.

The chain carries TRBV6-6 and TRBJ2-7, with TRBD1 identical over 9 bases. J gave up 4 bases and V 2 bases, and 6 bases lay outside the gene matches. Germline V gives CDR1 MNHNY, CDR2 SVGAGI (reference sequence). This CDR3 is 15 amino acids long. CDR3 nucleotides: TGTGCCAGCAGTTACCAACCGGGACAGGGTTACGAGCAGTACTTC. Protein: CASSYQPGQGYEQYF.

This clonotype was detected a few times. The CDR3 sequence: CSARDLGARGAGPTGELFF. The CDR3 bases are TGCAGTGCTAGAGATCTCGGGGCGAGAGGGGCGGGACCCACCGGGGAGCTGTTTTTT. This chain uses TRBV20-1 with TRBJ2-2; a possible D gene is TRBD2 (6 bases). In germline, CDR1 is DFQATT, CDR2 SNEGSKA (reference sequence). Trimming cost V 0 bases and J 4 bases, with 24 bases left between them. The CDR3 length is 19 residues.

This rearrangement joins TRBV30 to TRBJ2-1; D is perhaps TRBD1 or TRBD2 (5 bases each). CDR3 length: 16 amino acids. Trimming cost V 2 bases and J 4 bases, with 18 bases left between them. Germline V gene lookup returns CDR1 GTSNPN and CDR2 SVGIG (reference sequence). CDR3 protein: CAWSRVGGMRYNEQFF. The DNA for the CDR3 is TGTGCCTGGAGTAGGGTTGGGGGAATGAGGTACAATGAGCAGTTCTTC.

This CDR3 is CASSDAGTDTQYF. The CDR3 nucleotides read TGCGCCAGCAGTGATGCGGGGACAGATACGCAGTATTTT. This sequence joins TRBV10-1 and TRBJ2-3, with D possibly TRBD2 on 6 matching bases. The CDR3 covers 13 residues. Per germline, CDR1 WNHNN and CDR2 SYGVQD (reference sequence). Trimming pared 3 bases from V and 3 bases from J, leaving 7 bases between.

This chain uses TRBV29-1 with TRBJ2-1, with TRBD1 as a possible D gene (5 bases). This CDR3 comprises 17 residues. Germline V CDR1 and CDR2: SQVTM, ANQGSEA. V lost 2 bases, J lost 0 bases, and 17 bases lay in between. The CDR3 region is CSVESRTGPSSYNEQFF. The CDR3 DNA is TGCAGCGTTGAATCCAGAACAGGCCCTAGCTCCTACAATGAGCAGTTCTTC.

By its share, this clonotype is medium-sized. The CDR3 sequence: CSASPPHRLRQETQYF. CDR3 nucleotides: TGCAGTGCTAGTCCCCCCCACAGGCTACGACAAGAGACCCAGTACTTC. The V and J genes are TRBV20-1 and TRBJ2-5; tentatively, D is TRBD1 (5 bases). V was clipped by 3 bases and J by 2 bases, with 19 bases between them. The CDR3 totals 16 residues. Germline V gene sequence: CDR1 DFQATT, CDR2 SNEGSKA (reference sequence).

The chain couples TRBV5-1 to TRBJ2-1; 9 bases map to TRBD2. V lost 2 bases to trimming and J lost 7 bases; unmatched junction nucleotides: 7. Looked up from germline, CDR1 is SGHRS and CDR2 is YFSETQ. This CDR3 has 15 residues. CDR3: CASSFLAGVLNEQFF. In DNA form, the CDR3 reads TGCGCCAGCAGCTTCTTAGCGGGAGTTTTGAATGAGCAGTTCTTC.

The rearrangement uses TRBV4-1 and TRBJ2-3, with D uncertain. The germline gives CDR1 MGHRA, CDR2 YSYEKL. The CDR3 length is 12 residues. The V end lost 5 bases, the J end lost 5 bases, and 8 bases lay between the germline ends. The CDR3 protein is CASSMRLDTQYF. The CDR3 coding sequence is TGCGCCAGCAGCATGCGACTAGATACGCAGTATTTT.

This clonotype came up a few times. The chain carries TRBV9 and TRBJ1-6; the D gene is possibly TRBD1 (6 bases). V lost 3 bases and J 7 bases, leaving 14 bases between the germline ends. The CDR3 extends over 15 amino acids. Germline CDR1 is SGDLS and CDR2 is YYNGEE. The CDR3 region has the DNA TGTGCCAGCAGCGCGGCGGACAGACCGAATTCACCCCTCCACTTT. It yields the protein CASSAADRPNSPLHF.

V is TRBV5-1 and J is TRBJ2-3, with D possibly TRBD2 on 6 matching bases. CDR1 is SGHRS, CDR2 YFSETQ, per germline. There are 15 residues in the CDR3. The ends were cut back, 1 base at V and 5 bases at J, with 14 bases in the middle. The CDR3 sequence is CASSLRGISKDTQYF. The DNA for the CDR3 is TGCGCCAGCAGCTTGCGGGGGATATCAAAAGATACGCAGTATTTT.

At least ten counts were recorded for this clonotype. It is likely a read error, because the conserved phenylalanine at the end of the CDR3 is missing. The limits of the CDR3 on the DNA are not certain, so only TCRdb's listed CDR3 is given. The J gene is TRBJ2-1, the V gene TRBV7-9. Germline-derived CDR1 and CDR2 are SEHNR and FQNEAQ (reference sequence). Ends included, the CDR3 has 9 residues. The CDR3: CASGSMEWK.

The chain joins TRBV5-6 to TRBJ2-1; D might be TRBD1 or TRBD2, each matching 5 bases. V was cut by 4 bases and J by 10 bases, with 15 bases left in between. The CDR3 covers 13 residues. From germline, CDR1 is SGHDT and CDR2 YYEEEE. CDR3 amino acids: CASSPPGPGEQFF. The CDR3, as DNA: TGTGCCAGCAGCCCCCCGGGACCGGGGGAGCAGTTCTTC.

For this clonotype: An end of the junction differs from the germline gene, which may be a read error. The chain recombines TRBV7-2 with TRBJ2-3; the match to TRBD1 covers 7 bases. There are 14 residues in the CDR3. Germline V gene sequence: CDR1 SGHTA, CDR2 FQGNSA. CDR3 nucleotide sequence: TGTGTCAGCGTCCCCAGGGGGAGCACAGATACGCAGTATTTT. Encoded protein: CVSVPRGSTDTQYF.

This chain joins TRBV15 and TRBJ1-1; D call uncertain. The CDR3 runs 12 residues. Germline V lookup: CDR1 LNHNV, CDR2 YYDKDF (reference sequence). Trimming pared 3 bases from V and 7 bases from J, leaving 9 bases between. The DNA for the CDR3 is TGTGCCACCAGCAGTATAGACGGTGAAGCTTTCTTT. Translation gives CATSSIDGEAFF.

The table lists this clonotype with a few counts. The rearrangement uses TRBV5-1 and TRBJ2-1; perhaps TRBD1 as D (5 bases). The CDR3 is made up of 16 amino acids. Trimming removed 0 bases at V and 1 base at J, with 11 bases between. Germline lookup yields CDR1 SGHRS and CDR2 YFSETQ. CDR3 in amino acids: CASSLATQASYNEQFF. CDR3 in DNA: TGCGCCAGCAGCTTGGCTACACAGGCTTCCTACAATGAGCAGTTCTTC.

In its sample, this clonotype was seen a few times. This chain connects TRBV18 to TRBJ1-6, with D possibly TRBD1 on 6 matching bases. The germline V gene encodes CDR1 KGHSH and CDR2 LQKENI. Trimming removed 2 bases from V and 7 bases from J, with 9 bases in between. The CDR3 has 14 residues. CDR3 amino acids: CASSPGGGNSPLHF. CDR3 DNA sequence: TGTGCCAGCTCACCAGGAGGGGGAAATTCACCCCTCCACTTT.

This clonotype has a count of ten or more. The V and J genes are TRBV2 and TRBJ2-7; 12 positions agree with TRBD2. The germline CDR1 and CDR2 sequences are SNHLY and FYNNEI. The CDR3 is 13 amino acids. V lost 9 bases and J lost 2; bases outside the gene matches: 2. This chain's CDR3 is CASRLAGAYEQYF. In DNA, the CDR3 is TGTGCCAGTAGACTAGCGGGGGCCTACGAGCAGTACTTC.

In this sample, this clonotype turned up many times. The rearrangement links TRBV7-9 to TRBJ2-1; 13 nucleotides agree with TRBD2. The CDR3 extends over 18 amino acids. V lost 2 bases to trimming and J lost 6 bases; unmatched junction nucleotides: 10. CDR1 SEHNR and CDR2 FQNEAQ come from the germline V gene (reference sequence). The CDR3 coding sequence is TGTGCCAGCAGCTTACCGGGACTAGCGGGATCTAGTATCAATGAGCAGTTCTTC. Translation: CASSLPGLAGSSINEQFF.

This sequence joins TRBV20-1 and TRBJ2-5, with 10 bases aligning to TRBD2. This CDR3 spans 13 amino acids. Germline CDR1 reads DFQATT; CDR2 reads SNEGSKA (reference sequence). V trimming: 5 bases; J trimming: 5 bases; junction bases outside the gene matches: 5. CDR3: CSAPTSGFETQYF. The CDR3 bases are TGCAGTGCTCCGACTAGCGGGTTCGAGACCCAGTACTTC.

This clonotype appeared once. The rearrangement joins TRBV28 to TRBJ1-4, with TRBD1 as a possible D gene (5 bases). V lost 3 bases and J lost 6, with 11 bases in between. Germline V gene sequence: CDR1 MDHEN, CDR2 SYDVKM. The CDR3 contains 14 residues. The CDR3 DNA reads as TGTGCCAGCAGTTTTCAGGGTGGAGATGAAAAACTGTTTTTT. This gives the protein CASSFQGGDEKLFF.

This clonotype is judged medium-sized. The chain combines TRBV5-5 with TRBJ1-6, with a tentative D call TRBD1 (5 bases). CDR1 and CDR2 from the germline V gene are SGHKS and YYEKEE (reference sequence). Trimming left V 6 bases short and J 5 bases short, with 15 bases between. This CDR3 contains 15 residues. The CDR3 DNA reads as TGTGCCAGCATCCCCAGGTGGGGGGATAATTCACCCCTCCACTTT. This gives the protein CASIPRWGDNSPLHF.

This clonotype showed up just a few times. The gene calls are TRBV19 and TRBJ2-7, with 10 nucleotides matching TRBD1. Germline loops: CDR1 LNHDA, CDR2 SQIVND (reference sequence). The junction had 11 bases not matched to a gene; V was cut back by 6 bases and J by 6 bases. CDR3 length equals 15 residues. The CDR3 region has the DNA TGTGCCAGTAGCCGAGCGGGACAGGGGTCTGTCGAGCAGTACTTC. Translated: CASSRAGQGSVEQYF.